This TCR beta chain was sequenced for a study of T cells in Graves' hyperthyroidism and ophthalmopathy. Study-level results: Model predictions of ophthalmopathy came a median around 7.1 months before onset.

Germline CDR1 SGHRS, CDR2 YFSETQ. The CDR3 loop spans 15 amino acids. V shed 0 bases, J shed 7 bases, and the junction held 3 bases outside the gene matches. Template material for amplifying TCR beta CDR3 regions consisted of RNA transcripts. First-round RT-PCR targeting the TCR CDR3 was performed with the HTBI primer set. TCRdb processed the multiplex PCR reads anew with MiXCR; each CDR3 protein has one entry. The sample holds about 410,000 distinct CDR3 sequences; about 15% are singletons and the top ten take roughly a fifth. PBMCs stemmed from more than 7.5 ml fresh peripheral blood. This clonotype occurred many times. Its antigen is currently unknown.

The V call is TRBV5-1, the J call TRBJ1-4, with 10 bases identical to TRBD1. The sequenced sample consisted of blood. The receptor was isolated from a woman in her twenties or thirties with Graves' ophthalmopathy. CDR3 in amino acids: CASSLVGTGAEKLFF. The CDR3 DNA follows: TGCGCCAGCAGCTTGGTTGGGACAGGGGCTGAAAAACTGTTTTTT.